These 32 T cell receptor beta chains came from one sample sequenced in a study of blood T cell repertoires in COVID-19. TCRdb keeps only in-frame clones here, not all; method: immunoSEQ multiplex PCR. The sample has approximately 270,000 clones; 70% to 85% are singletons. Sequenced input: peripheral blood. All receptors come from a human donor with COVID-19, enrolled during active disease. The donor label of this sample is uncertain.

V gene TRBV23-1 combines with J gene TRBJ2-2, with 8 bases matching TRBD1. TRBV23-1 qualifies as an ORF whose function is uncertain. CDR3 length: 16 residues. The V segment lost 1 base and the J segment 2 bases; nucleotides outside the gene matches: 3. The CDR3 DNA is TGCGCCAGCAGTCAATTGACAGGGGTAAACACCGGGGAGCTGTTTTTT. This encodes CASSQLTGVNTGELFF.

The CDR3 bases are TGTGCCAGCAGCCTGCGACAGCGTAATGAAAAACTGTTTTTT. Its translation: CASSLRQRNEKLFF. The chain carries TRBV11-1 and TRBJ1-4; a possible D gene is TRBD1 (5 bases). The V end lost 5 bases, the J end lost 4 bases, and 11 bases lay between the germline ends. The CDR3 runs to 14 residues. Germline CDR1 SGHAT, CDR2 FQDESV (reference sequence).

CDR3 region: CASSASGTGAPYGYTF. CDR3 in DNA: TGTGCCAGCAGCGCATCCGGGACAGGGGCCCCCTATGGCTACACCTTC. The V and J genes are TRBV9 and TRBJ1-2; 10 positions match TRBD1. The CDR3 runs 16 residues. Germline-derived CDR1 and CDR2 are SGDLS and YYNGEE. The trim removed 3 bases at V and 4 bases at J, leaving 9 bases unmatched.

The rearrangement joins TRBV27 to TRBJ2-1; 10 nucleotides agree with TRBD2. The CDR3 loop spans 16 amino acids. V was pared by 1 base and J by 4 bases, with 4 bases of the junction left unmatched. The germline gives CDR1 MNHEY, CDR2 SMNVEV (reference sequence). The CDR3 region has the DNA TGTGCCAGCAGTTTATTAGCGGGAGGCTCGTACAATGAGCAGTTCTTC. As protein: CASSLLAGGSYNEQFF.

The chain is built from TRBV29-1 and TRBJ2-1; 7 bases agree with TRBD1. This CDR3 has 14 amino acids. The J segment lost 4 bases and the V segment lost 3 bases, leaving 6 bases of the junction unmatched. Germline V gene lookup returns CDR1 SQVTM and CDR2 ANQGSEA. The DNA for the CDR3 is TGCAGCGTTGATGGACAGGCCCTTTACAATGAGCAGTTCTTC. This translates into CSVDGQALYNEQFF.

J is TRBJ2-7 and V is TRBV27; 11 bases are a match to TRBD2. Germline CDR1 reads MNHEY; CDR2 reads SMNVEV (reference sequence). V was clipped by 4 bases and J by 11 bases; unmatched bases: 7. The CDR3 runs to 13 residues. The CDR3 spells CASSSVGLAGEYF. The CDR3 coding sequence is TGTGCCAGCAGTTCGGTTGGACTAGCGGGCGAGTACTTC.

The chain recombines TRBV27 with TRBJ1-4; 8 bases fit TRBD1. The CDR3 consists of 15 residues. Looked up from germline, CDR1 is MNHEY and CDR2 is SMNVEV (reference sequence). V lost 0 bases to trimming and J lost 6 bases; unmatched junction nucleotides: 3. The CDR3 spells CASSLSSGGHEKLFF. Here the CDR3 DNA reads TGTGCCAGCAGTTTATCTTCAGGGGGCCATGAAAAACTGTTTTTT.

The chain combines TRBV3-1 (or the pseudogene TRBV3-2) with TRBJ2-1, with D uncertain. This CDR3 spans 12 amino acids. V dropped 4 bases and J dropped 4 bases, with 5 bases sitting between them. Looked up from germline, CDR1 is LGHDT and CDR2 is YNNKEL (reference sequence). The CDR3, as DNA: TGTGCCAGCAGCCCGCAGTACAATGAGCAGTTCTTC. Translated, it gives CASSPQYNEQFF.

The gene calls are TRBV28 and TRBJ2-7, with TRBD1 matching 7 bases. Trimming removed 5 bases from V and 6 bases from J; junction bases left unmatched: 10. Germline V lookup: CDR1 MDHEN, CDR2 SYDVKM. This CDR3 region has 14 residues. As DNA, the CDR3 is TGTGCCAGCAGTGCCCGACAGGGTCCCCGCGAGCAGTACTTC. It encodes CASSARQGPREQYF.

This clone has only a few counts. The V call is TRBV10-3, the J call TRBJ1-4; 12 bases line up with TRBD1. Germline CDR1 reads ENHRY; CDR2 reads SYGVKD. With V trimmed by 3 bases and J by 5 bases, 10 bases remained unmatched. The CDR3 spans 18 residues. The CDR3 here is CAISEGGQGATPNEKLFF. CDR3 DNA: TGTGCCATCAGTGAAGGGGGACAGGGGGCCACTCCCAATGAAAAACTGTTTTTT.

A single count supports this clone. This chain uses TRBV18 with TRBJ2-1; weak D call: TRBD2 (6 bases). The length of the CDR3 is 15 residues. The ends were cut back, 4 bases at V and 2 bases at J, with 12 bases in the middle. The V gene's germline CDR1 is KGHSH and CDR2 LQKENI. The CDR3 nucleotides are TGTGCCAGCTCACAATCGGGACTCGCCTACAATGAGCAGTTCTTC. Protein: CASSQSGLAYNEQFF. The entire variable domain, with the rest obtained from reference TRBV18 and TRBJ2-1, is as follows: NAGVMQNPRHLVRRRGQEARLRCSPMKGHSHVYWYRQLPEEGLKFMVYLQKENIIDESGMPKERFSAEFPKEGPSILRIQQVVRGDSAAYFCASSQSGLAYNEQFFGPGTRLTVL.

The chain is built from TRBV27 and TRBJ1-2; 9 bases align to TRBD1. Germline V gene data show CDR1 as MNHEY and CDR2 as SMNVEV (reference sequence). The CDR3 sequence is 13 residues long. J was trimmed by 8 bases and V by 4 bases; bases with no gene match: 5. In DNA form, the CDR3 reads TGTGCCAGCAGTTGGACAGGGGAAGTCGGCTACACCTTC. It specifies CASSWTGEVGYTF.

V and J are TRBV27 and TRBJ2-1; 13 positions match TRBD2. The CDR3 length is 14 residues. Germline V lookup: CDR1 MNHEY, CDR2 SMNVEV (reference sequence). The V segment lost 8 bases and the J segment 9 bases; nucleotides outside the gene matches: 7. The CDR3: CASGGLAGAGEQFF. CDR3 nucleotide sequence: TGTGCCAGCGGCGGACTAGCGGGAGCGGGTGAGCAGTTCTTC.

The chain's CDR3 is CASSVNRGYGYTF. CDR3 DNA sequence: TGTGCCAGCAGTGTTAACAGGGGATATGGCTACACCTTC. The genes are TRBV28 and TRBJ1-2; 7 bases are a match to TRBD1. The CDR3 has 13 amino acids. With V trimmed by 5 bases and J by 5 bases, 5 bases remained unmatched. From germline, CDR1 is MDHEN and CDR2 SYDVKM.

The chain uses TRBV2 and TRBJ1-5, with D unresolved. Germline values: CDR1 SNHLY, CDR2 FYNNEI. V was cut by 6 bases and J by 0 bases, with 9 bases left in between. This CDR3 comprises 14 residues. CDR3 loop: CASSLQSSNQPQHF. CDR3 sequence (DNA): TGTGCCAGCAGCCTACAGAGTAGCAATCAGCCCCAGCATTTT.

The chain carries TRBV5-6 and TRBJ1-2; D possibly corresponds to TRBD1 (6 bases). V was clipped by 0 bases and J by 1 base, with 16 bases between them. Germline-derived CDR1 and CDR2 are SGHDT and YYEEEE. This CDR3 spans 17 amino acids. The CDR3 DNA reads TGTGCCAGCAGCTTGGCTTACGACAGGTTTCTTAACTATGGCTACACCTTC. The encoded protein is CASSLAYDRFLNYGYTF.

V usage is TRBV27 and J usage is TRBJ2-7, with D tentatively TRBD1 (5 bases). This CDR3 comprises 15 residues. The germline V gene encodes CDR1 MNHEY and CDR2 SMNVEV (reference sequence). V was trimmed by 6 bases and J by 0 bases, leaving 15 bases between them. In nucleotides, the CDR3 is TGTGCCAGCAGGGCAGGGCACCTTCCCTCCTACGAGCAGTACTTC. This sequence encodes CASRAGHLPSYEQYF.

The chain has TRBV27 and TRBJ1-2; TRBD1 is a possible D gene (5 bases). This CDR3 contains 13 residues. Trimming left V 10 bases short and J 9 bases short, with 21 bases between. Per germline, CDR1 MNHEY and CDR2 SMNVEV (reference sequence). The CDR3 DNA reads TGTGCCACCGTCTCCCGGGACTCCCGGAGCTACACCTTC. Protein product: CATVSRDSRSYTF.

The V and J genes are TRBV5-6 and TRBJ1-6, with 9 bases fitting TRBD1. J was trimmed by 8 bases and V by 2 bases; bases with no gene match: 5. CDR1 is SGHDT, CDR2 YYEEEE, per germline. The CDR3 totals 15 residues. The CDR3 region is CASSLDTGGYSPLHF. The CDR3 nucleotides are TGTGCCAGCAGCTTAGACACAGGGGGCTATTCACCCCTCCACTTT.

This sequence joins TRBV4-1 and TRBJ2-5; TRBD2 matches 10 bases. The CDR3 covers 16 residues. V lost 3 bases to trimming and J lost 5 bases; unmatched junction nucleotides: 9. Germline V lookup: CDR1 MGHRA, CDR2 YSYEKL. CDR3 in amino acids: CASSQEDSGRGETQYF. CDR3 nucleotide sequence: TGCGCCAGCAGCCAGGAAGACAGCGGGAGGGGGGAGACCCAGTACTTC.

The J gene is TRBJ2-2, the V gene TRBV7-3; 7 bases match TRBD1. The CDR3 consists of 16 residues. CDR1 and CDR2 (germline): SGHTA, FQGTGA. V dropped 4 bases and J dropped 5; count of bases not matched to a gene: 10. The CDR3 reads CASSSRKGAETGELFF. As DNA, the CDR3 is TGTGCCAGCAGCTCCCGGAAGGGGGCGGAAACCGGGGAGCTGTTTTTT.

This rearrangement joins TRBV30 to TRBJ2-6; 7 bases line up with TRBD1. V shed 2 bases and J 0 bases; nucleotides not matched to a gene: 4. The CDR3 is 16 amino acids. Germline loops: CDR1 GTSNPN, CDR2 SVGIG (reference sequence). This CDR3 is CAWSRTGSSGANVLTF. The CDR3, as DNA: TGTGCCTGGAGTAGGACAGGTAGCTCTGGGGCCAACGTCCTGACTTTC.

CDR3 sequence reads: CSVETPPGNYGYTF. The CDR3 nucleotides read TGCAGCGTTGAGACCCCGCCAGGGAACTATGGCTACACCTTC. V is TRBV29-1 and J is TRBJ1-2; a possible D gene is TRBD1 (5 bases). Per the germline V gene, CDR1 is SQVTM and CDR2 is ANQGSEA. The CDR3 is made up of 14 amino acids. V lost 3 bases, J lost 2 bases, and 13 bases lay in between.

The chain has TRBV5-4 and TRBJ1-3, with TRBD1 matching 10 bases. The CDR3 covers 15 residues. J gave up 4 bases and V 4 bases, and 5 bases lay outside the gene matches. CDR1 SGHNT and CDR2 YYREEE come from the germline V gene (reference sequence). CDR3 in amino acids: CASSPDRGGGNTIYF. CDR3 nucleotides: TGTGCCAGCAGCCCGGACAGGGGGGGAGGAAACACCATATATTTT.

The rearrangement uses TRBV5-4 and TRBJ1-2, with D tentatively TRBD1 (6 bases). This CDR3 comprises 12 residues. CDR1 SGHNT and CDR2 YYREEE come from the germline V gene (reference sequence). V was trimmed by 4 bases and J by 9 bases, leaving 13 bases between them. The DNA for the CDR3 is TGTGCCAGCAGCCCGGGGGGCCCCAGCTACACCTTC. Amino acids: CASSPGGPSYTF.

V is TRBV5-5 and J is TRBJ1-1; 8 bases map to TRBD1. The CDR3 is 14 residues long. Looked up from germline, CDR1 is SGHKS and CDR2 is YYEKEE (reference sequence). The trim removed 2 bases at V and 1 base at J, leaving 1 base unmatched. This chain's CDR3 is CASSFGTGNTEAFF. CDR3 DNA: TGTGCCAGCAGCTTTGGGACAGGGAACACTGAAGCTTTCTTT.

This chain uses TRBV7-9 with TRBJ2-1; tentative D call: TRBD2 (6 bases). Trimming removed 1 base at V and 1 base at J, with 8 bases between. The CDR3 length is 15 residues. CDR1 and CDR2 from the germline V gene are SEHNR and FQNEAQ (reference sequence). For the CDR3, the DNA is TGTGCCAGCAGCTTAGTAGCGGTGTCCTACAATGAGCAGTTCTTC. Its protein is CASSLVAVSYNEQFF.

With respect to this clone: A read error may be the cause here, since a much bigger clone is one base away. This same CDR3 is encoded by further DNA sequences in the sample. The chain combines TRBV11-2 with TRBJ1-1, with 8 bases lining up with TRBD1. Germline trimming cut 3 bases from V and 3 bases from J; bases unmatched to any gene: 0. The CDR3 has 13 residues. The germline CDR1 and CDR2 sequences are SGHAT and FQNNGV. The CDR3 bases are TGTGCCAGCAGCTTGGACAGGGACACTGAAGCTTTCTTT. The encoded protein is CASSLDRDTEAFF. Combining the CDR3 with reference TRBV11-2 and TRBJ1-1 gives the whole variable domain EAGVAQSPRYKIIEKRQSVAFWCNPISGHATLYWYQQILGQGPKLLIQFQNNGVVDDSQLPKDRFSAERLKGVDSTLKIQPAKLEDSAVYLCASSLDRDTEAFFGQGTRLTVV.

The CDR3, as DNA: TGCAGCGTTGAGAGGACAGGTAGCGGGAACAATGAGCAGTTCTTC. Translated, it gives CSVERTGSGNNEQFF. The rearrangement joins TRBV29-1 to TRBJ2-1, with D perhaps TRBD2 (8 bases). CDR1 and CDR2 from the germline V gene are SQVTM and ANQGSEA. V lost 3 bases and J lost 5, with 17 bases in between. This CDR3 comprises 15 residues.

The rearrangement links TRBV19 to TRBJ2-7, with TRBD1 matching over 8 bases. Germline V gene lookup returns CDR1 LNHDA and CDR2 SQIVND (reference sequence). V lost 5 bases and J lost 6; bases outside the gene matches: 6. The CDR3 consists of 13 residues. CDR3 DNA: TGTGCCAGTAGTGTGGACAGGGATCGCGAGCAGTACTTC. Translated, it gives CASSVDRDREQYF.

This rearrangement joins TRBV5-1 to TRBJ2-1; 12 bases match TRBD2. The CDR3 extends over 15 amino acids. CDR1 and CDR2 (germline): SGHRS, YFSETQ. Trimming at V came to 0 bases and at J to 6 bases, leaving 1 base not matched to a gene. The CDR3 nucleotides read TGCGCCAGCAGCTTGGTGACTAGCGGGGGCAATGAGCAGTTCTTC. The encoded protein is CASSLVTSGGNEQFF.

This chain's CDR3 is CASSERWAGGAFF. The CDR3 DNA reads TGTGCCAGCAGTGAACGGTGGGCAGGGGGGGCTTTCTTT. The chain joins TRBV2 to TRBJ1-1; 7 nucleotides align to TRBD1. Trimming at V came to 2 bases and at J to 11 bases, leaving 8 bases not matched to a gene. This CDR3 has 13 amino acids. Germline V gene lookup returns CDR1 SNHLY and CDR2 FYNNEI.